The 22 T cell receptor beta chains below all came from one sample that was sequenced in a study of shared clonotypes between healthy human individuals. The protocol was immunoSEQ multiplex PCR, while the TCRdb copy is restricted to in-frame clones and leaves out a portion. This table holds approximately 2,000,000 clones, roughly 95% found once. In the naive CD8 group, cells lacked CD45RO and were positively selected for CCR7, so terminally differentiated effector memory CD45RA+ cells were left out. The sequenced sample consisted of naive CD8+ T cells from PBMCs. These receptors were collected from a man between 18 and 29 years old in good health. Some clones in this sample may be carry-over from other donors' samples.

CDR3 loop: CASSQGARSSYEQYF. In DNA form, the CDR3 reads TGCGCCAGCAGCCAAGGGGCCCGGTCCTCCTACGAGCAGTACTTC. V usage is TRBV4-3 and J usage is TRBJ2-7; D not resolved. This CDR3 spans 15 amino acids. Germline V gives CDR1 LGHNA, CDR2 YSLEER. V lost 1 base and J lost 0, with 10 bases in between.

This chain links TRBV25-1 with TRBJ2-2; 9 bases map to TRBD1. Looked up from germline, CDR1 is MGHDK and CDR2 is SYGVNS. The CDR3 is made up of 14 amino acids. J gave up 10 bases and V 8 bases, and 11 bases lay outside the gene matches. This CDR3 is CASRPGQGLAELFF. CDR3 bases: TGTGCCAGCCGACCGGGACAGGGTCTCGCGGAGCTGTTTTTT. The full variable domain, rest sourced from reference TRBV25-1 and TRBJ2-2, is EADIYQTPRYLVIGTGKKITLECSQTMGHDKMYWYQQDPGMELHLIHYSYGVNSTEKGDLSSESTVSRIRTEHFPLTLESARPSHTSQYLCASRPGQGLAELFFGEGSRLTVL.

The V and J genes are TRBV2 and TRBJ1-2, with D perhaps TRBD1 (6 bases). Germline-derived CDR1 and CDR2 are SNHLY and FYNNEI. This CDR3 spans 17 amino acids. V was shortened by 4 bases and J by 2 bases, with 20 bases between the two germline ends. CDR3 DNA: TGTGCCAGCAGTGGGACAGCCGAACGGATAACGAACTATGGCTACACCTTC. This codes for CASSGTAERITNYGYTF.

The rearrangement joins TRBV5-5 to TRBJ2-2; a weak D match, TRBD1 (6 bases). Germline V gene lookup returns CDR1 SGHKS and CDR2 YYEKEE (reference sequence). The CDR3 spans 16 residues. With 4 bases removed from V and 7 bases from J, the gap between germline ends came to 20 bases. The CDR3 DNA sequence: TGTGCCAGCAGCCGTCCACAGGGATTAGTAAACGGGGAGCTGTTTTTT. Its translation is CASSRPQGLVNGELFF.

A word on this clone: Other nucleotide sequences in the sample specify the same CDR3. The CDR3 sequence is CASSGTGGGYGYTF. CDR3 coding DNA: TGTGCCAGCAGCGGGACAGGGGGCGGGTATGGCTACACCTTC. This rearrangement joins TRBV9 to TRBJ1-2; 11 nucleotides align to TRBD1. The CDR3 runs to 14 residues. Germline CDR1 is SGDLS and CDR2 is YYNGEE. V shed 3 bases and J 5 bases; nucleotides not matched to a gene: 3.

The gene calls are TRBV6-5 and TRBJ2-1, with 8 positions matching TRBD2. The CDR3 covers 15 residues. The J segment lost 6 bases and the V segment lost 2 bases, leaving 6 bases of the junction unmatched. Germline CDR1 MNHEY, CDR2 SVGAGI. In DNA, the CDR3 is TGTGCCAGCAGTTACGTGGCGGGAGGACCCAATGAGCAGTTCTTC. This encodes CASSYVAGGPNEQFF.

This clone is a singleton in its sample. Written as DNA, the CDR3 is TGTGCCAGCAGCTTAGTTCGCCTAGCGGCGCGGGATACGCAGTATTTT. Translating gives CASSLVRLAARDTQYF. The gene calls are TRBV11-2 and TRBJ2-3, with 7 bases lining up with TRBD2. The CDR3 sequence is 16 residues long. Germline V gene sequence: CDR1 SGHAT, CDR2 FQNNGV. The V gene end was trimmed by 1 base and the J gene end by 6 bases; junction bases not matched to a gene: 10.

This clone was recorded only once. This CDR3 is CASSPRLAGNNEQFF. Written as DNA, the CDR3 is TGTGCCAGCAGCCCTCGGCTAGCGGGAAACAATGAGCAGTTCTTC. The rearrangement joins TRBV7-6 to TRBJ2-1, with 9 bases fitting TRBD2. CDR3 length: 15 amino acids. Germline lookup yields CDR1 SGHVS and CDR2 FNYEAQ. Trimming cost V 5 bases and J 5 bases; bases outside gene matches: 7.

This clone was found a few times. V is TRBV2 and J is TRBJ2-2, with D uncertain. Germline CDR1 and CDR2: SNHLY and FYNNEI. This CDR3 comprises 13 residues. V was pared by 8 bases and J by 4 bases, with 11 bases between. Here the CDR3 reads CASLERGTGELFF. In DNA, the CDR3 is TGTGCCAGCTTGGAGCGTGGCACCGGGGAGCTGTTTTTT.

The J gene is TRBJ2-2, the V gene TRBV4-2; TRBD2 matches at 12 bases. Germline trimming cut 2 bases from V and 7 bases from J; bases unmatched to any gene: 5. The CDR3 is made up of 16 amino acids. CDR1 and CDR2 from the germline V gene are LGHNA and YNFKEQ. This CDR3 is CASSQSSGRVGGELFF. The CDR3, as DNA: TGTGCCAGCAGCCAATCTAGCGGGAGGGTCGGCGGGGAGCTGTTTTTT.

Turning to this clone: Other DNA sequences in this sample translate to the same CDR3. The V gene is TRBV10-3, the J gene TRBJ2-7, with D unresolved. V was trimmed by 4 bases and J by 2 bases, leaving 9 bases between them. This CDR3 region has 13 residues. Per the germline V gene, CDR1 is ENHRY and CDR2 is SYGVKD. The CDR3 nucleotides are TGTGCCATCAGTGTCGGGCCGCCCTACGAGCAGTACTTC. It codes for CAISVGPPYEQYF.

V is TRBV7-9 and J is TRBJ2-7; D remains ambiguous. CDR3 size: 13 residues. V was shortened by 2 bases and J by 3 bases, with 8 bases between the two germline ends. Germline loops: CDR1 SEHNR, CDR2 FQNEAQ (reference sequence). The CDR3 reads CASSLTARYEQYF. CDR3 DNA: TGTGCCAGCAGCTTAACAGCCCGCTACGAGCAGTACTTC.

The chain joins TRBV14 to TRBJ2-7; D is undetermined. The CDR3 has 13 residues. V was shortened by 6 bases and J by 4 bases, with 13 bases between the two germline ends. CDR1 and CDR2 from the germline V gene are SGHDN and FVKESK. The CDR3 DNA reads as TGTGCCAGCAGTGTCGGCAGATATTACGAGCAGTACTTC. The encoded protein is CASSVGRYYEQYF.

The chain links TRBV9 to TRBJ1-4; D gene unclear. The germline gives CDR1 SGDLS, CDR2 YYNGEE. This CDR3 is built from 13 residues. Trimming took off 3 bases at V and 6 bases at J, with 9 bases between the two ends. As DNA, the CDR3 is TGTGCCAGCAGCGCCCACATAGATGAAAAACTGTTTTTT. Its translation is CASSAHIDEKLFF.

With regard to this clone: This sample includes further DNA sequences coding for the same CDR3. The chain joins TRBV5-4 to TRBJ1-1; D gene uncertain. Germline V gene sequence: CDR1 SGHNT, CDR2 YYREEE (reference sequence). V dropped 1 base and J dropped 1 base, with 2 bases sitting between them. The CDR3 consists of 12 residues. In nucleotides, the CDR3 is TGTGCCAGCAGCTTGCGGAACACTGAAGCTTTCTTT. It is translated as CASSLRNTEAFF.

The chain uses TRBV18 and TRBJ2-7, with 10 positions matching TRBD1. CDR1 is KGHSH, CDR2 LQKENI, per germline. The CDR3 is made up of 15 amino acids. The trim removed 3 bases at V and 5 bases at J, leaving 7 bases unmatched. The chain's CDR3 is CASSPTRDRGHEQYF. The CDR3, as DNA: TGTGCCAGCTCACCGACTCGGGACAGGGGCCACGAGCAGTACTTC.

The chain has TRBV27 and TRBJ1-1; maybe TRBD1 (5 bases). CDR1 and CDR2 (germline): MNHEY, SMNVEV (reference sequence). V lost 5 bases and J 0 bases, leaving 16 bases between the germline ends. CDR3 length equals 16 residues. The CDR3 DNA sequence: TGTGCCAGCAGTCCCCACCTCCAGGGATTGAACACTGAAGCTTTCTTT. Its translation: CASSPHLQGLNTEAFF.

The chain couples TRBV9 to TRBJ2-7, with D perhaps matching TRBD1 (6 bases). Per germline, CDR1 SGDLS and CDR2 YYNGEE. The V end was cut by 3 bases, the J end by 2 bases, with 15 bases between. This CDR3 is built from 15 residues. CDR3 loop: CASSGGQTAPYEQYF. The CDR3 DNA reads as TGTGCCAGCAGCGGCGGACAGACCGCTCCCTACGAGCAGTACTTC.

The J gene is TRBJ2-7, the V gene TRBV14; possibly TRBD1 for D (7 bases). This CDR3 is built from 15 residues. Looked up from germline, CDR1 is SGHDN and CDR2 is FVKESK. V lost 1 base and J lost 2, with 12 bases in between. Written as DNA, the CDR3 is TGTGCCAGCAGCCAAGGTGCCAGGGGGGCCTACGAGCAGTACTTC. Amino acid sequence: CASSQGARGAYEQYF.

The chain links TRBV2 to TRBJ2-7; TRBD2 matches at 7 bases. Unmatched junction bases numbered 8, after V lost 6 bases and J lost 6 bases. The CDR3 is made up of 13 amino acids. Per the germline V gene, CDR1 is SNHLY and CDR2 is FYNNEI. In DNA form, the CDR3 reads TGTGCCAGCAGGGGGGGGACGGTCGGCGAGCAGTACTTC. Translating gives CASRGGTVGEQYF. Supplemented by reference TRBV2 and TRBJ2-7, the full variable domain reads EPEVTQTPSHQVTQMGQEVILRCVPISNHLYFYWYRQILGQKVEFLVSFYNNEISEKSEIFDDQFSVERPDGSNFTLKIRSTKLEDSAMYFCASRGGTVGEQYFGPGTRLTVT.

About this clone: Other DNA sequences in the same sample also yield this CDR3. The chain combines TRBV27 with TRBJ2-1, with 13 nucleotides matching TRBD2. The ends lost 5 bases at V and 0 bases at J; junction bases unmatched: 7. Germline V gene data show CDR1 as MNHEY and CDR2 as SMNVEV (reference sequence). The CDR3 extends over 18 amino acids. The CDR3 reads CASSPGLAGAFSYNEQFF. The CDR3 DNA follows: TGTGCCAGCAGTCCCGGACTAGCGGGGGCTTTCTCCTACAATGAGCAGTTCTTC.

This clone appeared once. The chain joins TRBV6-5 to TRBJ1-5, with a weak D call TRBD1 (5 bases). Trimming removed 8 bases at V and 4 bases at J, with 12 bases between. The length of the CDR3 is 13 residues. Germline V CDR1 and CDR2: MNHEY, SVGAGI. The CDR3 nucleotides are TGTGCCAGCCGAGTACAGGCGAATCAGCCCCAGCATTTT. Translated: CASRVQANQPQHF.